Each of the 23 T cell receptor beta chains below was sequenced from the same sample in a study of T cell responses to AZD1222 COVID-19 vaccine. TCRdb's table, derived via immunoSEQ multiplex PCR, lists solely in-frame clones and lacks some. Found here are about 120,000 clones, roughly nine tenths of them singletons; the top ten hold roughly a tenth. The specimen was peripheral blood, collected on day 0 of AZD1222 vaccination. These receptors were obtained from an adult in good health.

The V call is TRBV28, the J call TRBJ2-7, with D tentatively TRBD1 or TRBD2 (5 bases each). CDR3 length: 15 residues. Germline CDR1 MDHEN, CDR2 SYDVKM. Trimming cost V 3 bases and J 0 bases, with 12 bases left between them. CDR3 amino acids: CASSFIEGHSYEQYF. CDR3 in DNA: TGTGCCAGCAGTTTTATCGAGGGGCACTCCTACGAGCAGTACTTC.

In DNA form, the CDR3 reads TGTGCCAGCAGCTTATCAGGGACAGACTACGAGCAGTACTTC. Translation gives CASSLSGTDYEQYF. The rearrangement links TRBV7-9 to TRBJ2-7; 7 bases match TRBD1. The CDR3 runs to 14 residues. Looked up from germline, CDR1 is SEHNR and CDR2 is FQNEAQ (reference sequence). V lost 2 bases and J lost 3; bases outside the gene matches: 4. The full variable domain, completed using reference TRBV7-9 and TRBJ2-7, is DTGVSQNPRHKITKRGQNVTFRCDPISEHNRLYWYRQTLGQGPEFLTYFQNEAQLEKSRLLSDRFSAERPKGSFSTLEIQRTEQGDSAMYLCASSLSGTDYEQYFGPGTRLTVT.

The rearrangement links TRBV5-1 to TRBJ2-7; perhaps TRBD1 as D (5 bases). V shed 3 bases and J shed 0 bases, with 10 bases lying between them. The CDR3 contains 14 residues. Germline-derived CDR1 and CDR2 are SGHRS and YFSETQ. The DNA of the CDR3 is TGCGCCAGCAGCTCATTCACAGGCTCCTACGAGCAGTACTTC. It translates to CASSSFTGSYEQYF.

The rearrangement links TRBV30 to TRBJ2-3; 8 nucleotides agree with TRBD2. Germline loops: CDR1 GTSNPN, CDR2 SVGIG (reference sequence). Trimming removed 1 base from V and 0 bases from J; junction bases left unmatched: 3. The CDR3 consists of 15 residues. CDR3 DNA: TGTGCCTGGAGTGATTTAGCGGGGAGCACAGATACGCAGTATTTT. Translating it yields CAWSDLAGSTDTQYF.

The chain carries TRBV6-4 and TRBJ2-1, with 10 bases matching TRBD2. J lost 6 bases, V lost 3 bases, and 5 bases had no gene match. This CDR3 region has 15 residues. The germline CDR1 and CDR2 sequences are MRHNA and SNTAGT. CDR3 region: CASSESSGGSNEQFF. DNA of the CDR3: TGTGCCAGCAGTGAGTCTAGCGGGGGTAGCAATGAGCAGTTCTTC.

The CDR3: CASSETGVITEAFF. The CDR3 nucleotides are TGTGCCAGCAGTGAGACAGGGGTGATCACTGAAGCTTTCTTT. This chain links TRBV6-2 or TRBV6-3 with TRBJ1-1; TRBD1 aligns across 8 bases. Per germline, CDR1 MNHEY and CDR2 SVGEGT. CDR3 size: 14 residues. Germline trimming cut 5 bases from V and 4 bases from J; bases unmatched to any gene: 6.

The V and J genes are TRBV5-1 and TRBJ1-3, with D uncertain. The CDR3 runs to 16 residues. V lost 0 bases to trimming and J lost 0 bases, with 10 bases between them. Per the germline V gene, CDR1 is SGHRS and CDR2 is YFSETQ. The CDR3 DNA reads as TGCGCCAGCAGCTTGGATGGCAGCCGCTCTGGAAACACCATATATTTT. It codes for CASSLDGSRSGNTIYF. Full variable domain (remainder filled in from reference TRBV5-1 and TRBJ1-3): KAGVTQTPRYLIKTRGQQVTLSCSPISGHRSVSWYQQTPGQGLQFLFEYFSETQRNKGNFPGRFSGRQFSNSRSEMNVSTLELGDSALYLCASSLDGSRSGNTIYFGEGSWLTVV.

The gene calls are TRBV10-3 and TRBJ2-1; 10 bases map to TRBD2. Germline V gene data show CDR1 as ENHRY and CDR2 as SYGVKD. After removal of 3 bases from V and 5 bases from J, the junction contained 10 bases not matched to a gene. The CDR3 is 17 amino acids. CDR3 DNA: TGTGCCATCAGTGATCCAAAGCGGGAGGGAGTCCACAATGAGCAGTTCTTC. This codes for CAISDPKREGVHNEQFF.

This chain joins TRBV5-4 and TRBJ1-6, with D perhaps TRBD1 (5 bases). Germline CDR1 is SGHNT and CDR2 is YYREEE (reference sequence). V gave up 4 bases and J gave up 0 bases, with 17 bases separating them. The CDR3 loop spans 18 amino acids. CDR3 residues: CASSRAVGGSSYNSPLHF. The DNA for the CDR3 is TGTGCCAGCAGCCGTGCGGTGGGGGGGAGCTCCTATAATTCACCCCTCCACTTT.

This CDR3 is CASLLRGGESSPLHF. The DNA of the CDR3 is TGTGCCAGCCTCTTGAGGGGAGGGGAAAGCTCACCCCTCCACTTT. The V gene is TRBV7-2, the J gene TRBJ1-6, with D perhaps matching TRBD1 (5 bases). V lost 8 bases to trimming and J lost 10 bases, with 21 bases between them. From germline, CDR1 is SGHTA and CDR2 FQGNSA. The CDR3 runs to 15 residues.

The chain uses TRBV18 and TRBJ2-5; TRBD2 matches 7 bases. From germline, CDR1 is KGHSH and CDR2 LQKENI. The CDR3 runs to 13 residues. The trim removed 7 bases at V and 2 bases at J, leaving 4 bases unmatched. The DNA of the CDR3 is TGTGCCAGCTGCGGGGGTCCTCAAGAGACCCAGTACTTC. Residues: CASCGGPQETQYF. Full variable domain (missing parts from reference TRBV18 and TRBJ2-5): NAGVMQNPRHLVRRRGQEARLRCSPMKGHSHVYWYRQLPEEGLKFMVYLQKENIIDESGMPKERFSAEFPKEGPSILRIQQVVRGDSAAYFCASCGGPQETQYFGPGTRLLVL.

This chain joins TRBV5-1 and TRBJ2-5; TRBD1 matches at 7 bases. J was trimmed by 1 base and V by 3 bases; bases with no gene match: 3. The CDR3 has 14 residues. Per the germline V gene, CDR1 is SGHRS and CDR2 is YFSETQ. CDR3 DNA sequence: TGCGCCAGCAGCTCGGGACAGTTCCAAGAGACCCAGTACTTC. Encoded protein: CASSSGQFQETQYF.

J is TRBJ2-6 and V is TRBV7-9, with D uncertain. The CDR3 has 17 amino acids. Trimming shortened V by 5 bases and J by 0 bases, and 14 bases separated the two germline ends. CDR1 and CDR2 (germline): SEHNR, FQNEAQ (reference sequence). The CDR3 region is CASSQGSLYSGANVLTF. In DNA, the CDR3 is TGTGCCAGCAGCCAAGGGTCCCTTTACTCTGGGGCCAACGTCCTGACTTTC.

The chain employs TRBV28 and TRBJ1-1, with a tentative D call TRBD1 (5 bases). CDR3 length: 11 amino acids. Germline assignment: CDR1 MDHEN and CDR2 SYDVKM. The CDR3, as DNA: TGTGGTACCCAGGGGAACACTGAAGCTTTCTTT. Its protein product is CGTQGNTEAFF.

The rearrangement joins TRBV1 to TRBJ2-7; TRBD2 is the table's D call, not checked against the DNA. TRBV1 corresponds to a pseudogene. CDR3 length equals 17 residues. In DNA, the CDR3 is TGCACCAGCAGCCAAGGGGAGAAAGGCGGGGGGTTCTACGAGCAGTACTTC. It specifies CTSSQGEKGGGFYEQYF.

J is TRBJ2-7 and V is TRBV24-1; TRBD1 aligns across 7 bases. CDR1 is KGHDR and CDR2 is SFDVKD in the germline V gene. The CDR3 runs to 14 residues. The V segment lost 4 bases and the J segment 5 bases; nucleotides outside the gene matches: 7. CDR3 sequence: CATSDPDRVHEQYF. The CDR3 nucleotides read TGTGCCACCAGTGACCCCGACAGGGTCCACGAGCAGTACTTC.

The rearrangement uses TRBV5-1 and TRBJ1-1; no firm D call. Trimming took 0 bases from V and 0 from J, leaving 9 bases between them. Per the germline V gene, CDR1 is SGHRS and CDR2 is YFSETQ. The CDR3 loop spans 15 amino acids. The CDR3 bases are TGCGCCAGCAGCTTGGGAGCAGCCTTGAACACTGAAGCTTTCTTT. Translation: CASSLGAALNTEAFF.

The genes are TRBV3-1 (or the pseudogene TRBV3-2) and TRBJ1-1; a possible D gene is TRBD1 (5 bases). This CDR3 is built from 15 residues. With 0 bases removed from V and 0 bases from J, the gap between germline ends came to 8 bases. Germline V gene sequence: CDR1 LGHDT, CDR2 YNNKEL (reference sequence). Here the CDR3 reads CASSQETEMNTEAFF. The CDR3 DNA reads as TGTGCCAGCAGCCAAGAGACAGAGATGAACACTGAAGCTTTCTTT.

By frequency in the sample, this clone is medium-sized. The gene calls are TRBV27 and TRBJ2-7, with a possible D match to TRBD1 (5 bases). Per germline, CDR1 MNHEY and CDR2 SMNVEV (reference sequence). Deletions cut 5 bases from V and 3 bases from J, with 20 bases between. This CDR3 region has 16 residues. CDR3 sequence reads: CASSPLELDTGYEQYF. The CDR3, as DNA: TGTGCCAGCAGTCCCTTGGAGCTGGACACGGGCTACGAGCAGTACTTC.

The chain combines TRBV27 with TRBJ1-5, with D unresolved. Germline lookup yields CDR1 MNHEY and CDR2 SMNVEV (reference sequence). This CDR3 is 13 amino acids long. V gave up 6 bases and J gave up 7 bases, with 13 bases separating them. The CDR3 DNA reads as TGTGCCAGCAGAGATTCGGGATTCCAGCCCCAGCATTTT. It yields the protein CASRDSGFQPQHF.

This chain uses TRBV7-3 with TRBJ1-2, with TRBD1 matching over 7 bases. With V trimmed by 2 bases and J by 7 bases, 4 bases remained unmatched. Germline V gene lookup returns CDR1 SGHTA and CDR2 FQGTGA. The CDR3 covers 13 residues. CDR3 sequence reads: CASSLAGGTGYTF. DNA of the CDR3: TGTGCCAGCAGCTTAGCAGGGGGGACTGGCTACACCTTC.

The rearrangement links TRBV5-1 to TRBJ1-1; D possibly corresponds to TRBD1 (5 bases). V gave up 2 bases and J gave up 4 bases, with 9 bases separating them. CDR1 is SGHRS, CDR2 YFSETQ, per germline. This CDR3 spans 13 amino acids. The CDR3 DNA reads as TGCGCCAGCAGCTTAGATCAGGGCACTGAAGCTTTCTTT. Protein sequence: CASSLDQGTEAFF.

The rearrangement uses TRBV9 and TRBJ1-2, with D possibly matching TRBD1 (6 bases). Trimming shortened V by 3 bases and J by 9 bases, and 21 bases separated the two germline ends. The CDR3 contains 15 residues. Germline V gives CDR1 SGDLS, CDR2 YYNGEE. The CDR3 coding sequence is TGTGCCAGCAGCGACAGCCGGGACACTAGTAGAAGCTACACCTTC. It translates to CASSDSRDTSRSYTF.